The 6 T cell receptor beta chains below come from one sample, sequenced in a study of blood T cell repertoires in COVID-19. Assay used: immunoSEQ multiplex PCR; TCRdb lists only in-frame clones, some missing. The table records around 170,000 clones, 80% to 90% of them present only once. Specimen: peripheral blood. The origin of the receptors is a man aged 50 to 59 with active or convalescent COVID-19.

The rearrangement links TRBV11-2 to TRBJ1-6; D is unresolved. The CDR3 extends over 13 amino acids. The V end was cut by 4 bases, the J end by 14 bases, with 15 bases between. Germline V gene sequence: CDR1 SGHAT, CDR2 FQNNGV. For the CDR3, the DNA is TGTGCCAGCAGCTCATGGGAGGGTATGTCCCTCCACTTT. Residues: CASSSWEGMSLHF.

Concerning this clone itself: This sample includes further DNA sequences coding for the same CDR3. The chain combines TRBV27 with TRBJ2-2; D is ambiguous. V was shortened by 3 bases and J by 1 base, with 9 bases between the two germline ends. The CDR3 is 15 residues long. Germline values: CDR1 MNHEY, CDR2 SMNVEV (reference sequence). The CDR3 region is CASSLGTVNTGELFF. In DNA form, the CDR3 reads TGTGCCAGCAGTTTGGGCACGGTGAACACCGGGGAGCTGTTTTTT.

The chain is built from TRBV27 and TRBJ2-7; 10 bases map to TRBD1. Germline-derived CDR1 and CDR2 are MNHEY and SMNVEV (reference sequence). J lost 5 bases, V lost 5 bases, and 9 bases had no gene match. The CDR3 contains 15 residues. The CDR3 sequence is CASSTAGQGNHEQYF. In nucleotides, the CDR3 is TGTGCCAGCAGTACAGCGGGACAGGGGAATCACGAGCAGTACTTC.

The chain carries TRBV5-6 and TRBJ1-5, with 7 bases fitting TRBD1. V lost 2 bases and J lost 2; bases outside the gene matches: 10. The CDR3 consists of 17 residues. Germline lookup yields CDR1 SGHDT and CDR2 YYEEEE. The CDR3 loop is CASSFRARQGRNQPQHF. CDR3 nucleotides: TGTGCCAGCAGCTTTAGGGCAAGACAGGGCCGCAATCAGCCCCAGCATTTT. Filled out from reference TRBV5-6 and TRBJ1-5, the complete variable domain reads DAGVTQSPTHLIKTRGQQVTLRCSPKSGHDTVSWYQQALGQGPQFIFQYYEEEERQRGNFPDRFSGHQFPNYSSELNVNALLLGDSALYLCASSFRARQGRNQPQHFGDGTRLSIL.

V is TRBV27 and J is TRBJ2-5, with D possibly TRBD1 on 6 matching bases. The CDR3 is made up of 18 amino acids. Trimming took off 5 bases at V and 0 bases at J, with 22 bases between the two ends. Germline lookup yields CDR1 MNHEY and CDR2 SMNVEV (reference sequence). CDR3: CASSQKPPGQLYQETQYF. In nucleotides, the CDR3 is TGTGCCAGCAGTCAAAAACCTCCGGGACAACTGTACCAAGAGACCCAGTACTTC.

This clone was seen only a few times. J is TRBJ1-2 and V is TRBV21-1; TRBD1, as called in the table, went unchecked against the DNA. TRBV21-1 is assigned pseudogene status. The CDR3 length is 15 residues. CDR3 nucleotide sequence: TGTGCCAGCAGCAAACCACAGGGGACTAACTATGGCTACACCTTC. Encoded protein: CASSKPQGTNYGYTF.